This T cell receptor beta chain came from a study of T cells in Graves' hyperthyroidism and ophthalmopathy. Lactation, pregnancy, other autoimmune disease or uncontrolled infection led to exclusion of patients. The PBMCs were taken from approximately 9 ml of fresh peripheral blood. This clonotype has ten or more counts. The CDR3 runs 15 residues. The V and J ends lost 4 bases and 2 bases respectively, with 14 bases between them. CDR1 LGHDT and CDR2 YNNKEL come from the germline V gene (reference sequence). TCR beta CDR3 regions were amplified from RNA. First-round RT-PCR of the TCR CDR3 relied on the HTBI primer set. TCRdb redid the calling of the multiplex PCR reads with MiXCR, one entry per CDR3 protein. The sample lists around 600,000 distinct CDR3 sequences; about 14% were seen once.

The sequenced material came from blood. The chain joins TRBV3-1 to TRBJ1-1; D is ambiguous. This TCR was recovered from a woman between 45 and 60 years old with Graves' ophthalmopathy. The CDR3 reads CASSLRHTTNTEAFF. CDR3 bases: TGTGCCAGCAGCCTTAGACACACTACTAACACTGAAGCTTTCTTT.